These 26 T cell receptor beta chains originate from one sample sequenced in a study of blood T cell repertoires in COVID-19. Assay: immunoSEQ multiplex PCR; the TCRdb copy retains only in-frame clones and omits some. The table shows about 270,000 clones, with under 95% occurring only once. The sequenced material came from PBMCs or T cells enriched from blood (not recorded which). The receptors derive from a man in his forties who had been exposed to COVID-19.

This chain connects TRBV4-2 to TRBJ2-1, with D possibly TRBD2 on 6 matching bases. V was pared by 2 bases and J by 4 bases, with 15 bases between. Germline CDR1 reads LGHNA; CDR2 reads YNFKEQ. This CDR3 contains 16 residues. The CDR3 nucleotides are TGTGCCAGCAGCCAAAACCGGGACTTCTATTACAATGAGCAGTTCTTC. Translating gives CASSQNRDFYYNEQFF.

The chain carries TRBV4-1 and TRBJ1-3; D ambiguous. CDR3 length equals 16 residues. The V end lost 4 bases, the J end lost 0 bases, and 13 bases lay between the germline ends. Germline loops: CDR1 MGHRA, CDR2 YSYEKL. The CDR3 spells CASSPPGRSSGNTIYF. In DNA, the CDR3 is TGCGCCAGCAGCCCTCCCGGGAGAAGCTCTGGAAACACCATATATTTT.

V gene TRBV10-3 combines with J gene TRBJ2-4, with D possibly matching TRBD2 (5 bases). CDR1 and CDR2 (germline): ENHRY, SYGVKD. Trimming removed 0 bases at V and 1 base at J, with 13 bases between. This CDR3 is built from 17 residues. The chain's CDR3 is CAISESEGSWAKNIQYF. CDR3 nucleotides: TGTGCCATCAGTGAGTCTGAGGGAAGTTGGGCCAAAAACATTCAGTACTTC.

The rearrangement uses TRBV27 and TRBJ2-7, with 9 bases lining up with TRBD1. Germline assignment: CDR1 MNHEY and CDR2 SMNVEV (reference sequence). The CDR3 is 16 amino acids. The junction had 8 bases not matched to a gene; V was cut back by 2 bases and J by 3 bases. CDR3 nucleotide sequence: TGTGCCAGCAGTTTAGCCGGGACAGGGTATTTCTACGAGCAGTACTTC. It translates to CASSLAGTGYFYEQYF.

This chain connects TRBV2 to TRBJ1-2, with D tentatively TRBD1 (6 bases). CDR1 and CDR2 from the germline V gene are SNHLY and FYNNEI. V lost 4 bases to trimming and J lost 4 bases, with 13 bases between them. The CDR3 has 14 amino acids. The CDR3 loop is CASSVTGNTYGYTF. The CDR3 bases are TGTGCCAGCAGTGTAACAGGGAATACCTATGGCTACACCTTC.

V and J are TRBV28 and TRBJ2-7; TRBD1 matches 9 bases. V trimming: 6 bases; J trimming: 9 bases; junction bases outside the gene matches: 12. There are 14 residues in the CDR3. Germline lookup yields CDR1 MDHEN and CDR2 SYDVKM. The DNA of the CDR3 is TGTGCCAGCAGGGGGCGGGACAGGGCTGGAGGGCAGTACTTC. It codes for CASRGRDRAGGQYF.

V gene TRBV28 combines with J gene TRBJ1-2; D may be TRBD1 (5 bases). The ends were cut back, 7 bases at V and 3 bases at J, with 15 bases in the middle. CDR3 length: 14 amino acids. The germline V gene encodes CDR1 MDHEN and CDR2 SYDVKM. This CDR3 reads CASTTPGLDYGYTF. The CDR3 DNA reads TGTGCCAGCACTACACCGGGACTGGACTATGGCTACACCTTC.

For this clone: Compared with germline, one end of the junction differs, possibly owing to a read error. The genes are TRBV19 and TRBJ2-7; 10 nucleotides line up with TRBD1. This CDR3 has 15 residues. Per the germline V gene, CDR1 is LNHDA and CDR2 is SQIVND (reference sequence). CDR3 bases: TGTGCCAGTAGCAACCTGACAGGGGGCGGGTACGGGCAGTACTTC. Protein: CASSNLTGGGYGQYF.

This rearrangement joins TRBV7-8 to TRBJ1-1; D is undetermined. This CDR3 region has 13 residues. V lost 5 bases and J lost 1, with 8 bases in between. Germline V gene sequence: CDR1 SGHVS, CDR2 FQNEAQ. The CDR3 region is CASSHPGNTEAFF. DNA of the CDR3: TGTGCCAGCAGCCATCCCGGGAACACTGAAGCTTTCTTT.

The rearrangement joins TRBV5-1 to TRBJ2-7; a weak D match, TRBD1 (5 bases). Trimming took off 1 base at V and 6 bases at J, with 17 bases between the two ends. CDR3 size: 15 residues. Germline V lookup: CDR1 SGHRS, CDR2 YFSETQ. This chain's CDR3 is CASSLFSGKNSEQYF. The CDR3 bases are TGCGCCAGCAGCTTGTTTTCAGGGAAGAATAGCGAGCAGTACTTC.

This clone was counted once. The CDR3 coding sequence is TGTGCCAGCAGCCCCCAACGGGACATAGCTTTCTTT. It encodes CASSPQRDIAFF. The J gene is TRBJ1-1, the V gene TRBV2; a possible D gene is TRBD1 (6 bases). The CDR3 length is 12 residues. Trimming shortened V by 6 bases and J by 10 bases, and 15 bases separated the two germline ends. Looked up from germline, CDR1 is SNHLY and CDR2 is FYNNEI. The full variable domain, in which reference TRBV2 and TRBJ1-1 provide the parts outside the CDR3, is EPEVTQTPSHQVTQMGQEVILRCVPISNHLYFYWYRQILGQKVEFLVSFYNNEISEKSEIFDDQFSVERPDGSNFTLKIRSTKLEDSAMYFCASSPQRDIAFFGQGTRLTVV.

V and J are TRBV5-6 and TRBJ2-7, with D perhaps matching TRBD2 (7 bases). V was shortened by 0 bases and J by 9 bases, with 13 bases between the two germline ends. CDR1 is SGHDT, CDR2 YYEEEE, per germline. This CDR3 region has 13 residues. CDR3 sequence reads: CASSLGRGGGQYF. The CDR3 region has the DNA TGTGCCAGCAGCTTGGGGCGCGGGGGCGGGCAGTACTTC.

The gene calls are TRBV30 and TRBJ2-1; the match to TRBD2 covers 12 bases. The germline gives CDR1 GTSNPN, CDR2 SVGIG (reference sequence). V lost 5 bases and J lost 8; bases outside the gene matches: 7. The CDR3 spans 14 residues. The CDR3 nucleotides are TGTGCCTGGGATACTAGCGGGAGGAGTGATGAGCAGTTCTTC. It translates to CAWDTSGRSDEQFF.

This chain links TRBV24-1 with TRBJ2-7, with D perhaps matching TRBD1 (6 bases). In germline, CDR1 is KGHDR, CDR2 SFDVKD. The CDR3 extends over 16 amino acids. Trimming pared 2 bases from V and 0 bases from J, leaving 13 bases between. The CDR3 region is CATSDWQDSRSYEQYF. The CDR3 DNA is TGTGCCACCAGTGATTGGCAGGACAGCCGCTCCTACGAGCAGTACTTC.

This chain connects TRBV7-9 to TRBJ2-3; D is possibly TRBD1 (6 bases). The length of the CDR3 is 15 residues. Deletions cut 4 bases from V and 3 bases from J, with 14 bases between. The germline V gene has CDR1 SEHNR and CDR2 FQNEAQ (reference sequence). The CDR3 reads CASSSTGSDTDTQYF. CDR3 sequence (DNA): TGTGCCAGCAGCTCTACAGGGTCTGATACAGATACGCAGTATTTT.

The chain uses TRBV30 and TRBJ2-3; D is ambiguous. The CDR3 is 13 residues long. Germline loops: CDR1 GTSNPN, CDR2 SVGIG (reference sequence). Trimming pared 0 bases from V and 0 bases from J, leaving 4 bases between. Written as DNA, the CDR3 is TGTGCCTGGAGTGTGGGCAGCACAGATACGCAGTATTTT. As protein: CAWSVGSTDTQYF.

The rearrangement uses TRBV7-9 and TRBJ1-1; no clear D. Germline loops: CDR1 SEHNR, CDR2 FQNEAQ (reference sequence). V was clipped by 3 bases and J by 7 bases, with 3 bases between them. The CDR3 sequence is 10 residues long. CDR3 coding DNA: TGTGCCAGCAGCTTCAATGAAGCTTTCTTT. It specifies CASSFNEAFF.

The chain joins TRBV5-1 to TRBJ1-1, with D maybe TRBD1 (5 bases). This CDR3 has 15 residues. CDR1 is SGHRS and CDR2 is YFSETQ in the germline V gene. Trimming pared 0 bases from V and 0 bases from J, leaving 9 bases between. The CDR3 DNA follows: TGCGCCAGCAGCTTGGTCGCAGGGCTGAACACTGAAGCTTTCTTT. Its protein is CASSLVAGLNTEAFF.

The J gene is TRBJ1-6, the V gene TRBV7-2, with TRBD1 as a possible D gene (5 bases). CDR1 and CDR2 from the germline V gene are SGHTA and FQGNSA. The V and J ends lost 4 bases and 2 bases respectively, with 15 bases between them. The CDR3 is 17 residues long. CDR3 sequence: CASSYGARVTYNSPLHF. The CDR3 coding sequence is TGTGCCAGCAGCTATGGGGCCAGGGTAACCTATAATTCACCCCTCCACTTT.

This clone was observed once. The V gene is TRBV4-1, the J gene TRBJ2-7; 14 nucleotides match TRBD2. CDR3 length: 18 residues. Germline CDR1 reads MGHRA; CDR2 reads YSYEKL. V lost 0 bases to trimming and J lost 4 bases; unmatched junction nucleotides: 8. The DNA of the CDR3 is TGCGCCAGCAGCCAAGATATAGGACTAGCGGGAGGTCAATACGAGCAGTACTTC. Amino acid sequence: CASSQDIGLAGGQYEQYF.

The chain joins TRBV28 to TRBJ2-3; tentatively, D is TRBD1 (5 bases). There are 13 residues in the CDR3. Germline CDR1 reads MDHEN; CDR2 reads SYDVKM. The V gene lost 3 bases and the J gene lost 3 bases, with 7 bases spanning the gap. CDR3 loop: CASSLSGTDTQYF. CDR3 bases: TGTGCCAGCAGTTTGTCAGGGACAGATACGCAGTATTTT.

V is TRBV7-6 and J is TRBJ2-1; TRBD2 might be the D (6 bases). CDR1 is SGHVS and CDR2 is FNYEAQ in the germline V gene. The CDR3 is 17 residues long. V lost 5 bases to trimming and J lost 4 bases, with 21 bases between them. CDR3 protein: CASSRGSPGSLYNEQFF. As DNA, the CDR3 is TGTGCCAGCAGCCGCGGAAGCCCCGGGAGTTTATACAATGAGCAGTTCTTC.

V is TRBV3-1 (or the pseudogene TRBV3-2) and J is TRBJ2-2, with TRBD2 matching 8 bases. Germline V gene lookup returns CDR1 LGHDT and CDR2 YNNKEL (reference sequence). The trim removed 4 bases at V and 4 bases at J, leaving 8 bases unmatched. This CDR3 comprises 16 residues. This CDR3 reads CASSPGLAFATGELFF. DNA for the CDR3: TGTGCCAGCAGCCCCGGACTAGCATTTGCCACCGGGGAGCTGTTTTTT.

The CDR3 coding sequence is TGCGCCAGCAGCTTGGCCATTATGGTAGGGACAGGGGGCGATACGCAGTATTTT. Translation gives CASSLAIMVGTGGDTQYF. The genes are TRBV5-1 and TRBJ2-3; 12 bases are shared with TRBD1. Losses at the gene ends were 0 bases for V and 6 bases for J; bases not matched to a gene: 11. The CDR3 covers 18 residues. The germline gives CDR1 SGHRS, CDR2 YFSETQ. The whole variable domain, remainder taken from reference TRBV5-1 and TRBJ2-3, is KAGVTQTPRYLIKTRGQQVTLSCSPISGHRSVSWYQQTPGQGLQFLFEYFSETQRNKGNFPGRFSGRQFSNSRSEMNVSTLELGDSALYLCASSLAIMVGTGGDTQYFGPGTRLTVL.

CDR3 amino acids: CASSPLGGGNTDTQYF. As DNA, the CDR3 is TGTGCCAGCAGCCCCCTAGGGGGAGGGAACACAGATACGCAGTATTTT. This chain uses TRBV3-1 (or the pseudogene TRBV3-2) with TRBJ2-3, with a weak D call TRBD2 (7 bases). V was shortened by 4 bases and J by 2 bases, with 16 bases between the two germline ends. CDR3 length equals 16 residues. From germline, CDR1 is LGHDT and CDR2 YNNKEL (reference sequence).

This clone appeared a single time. This CDR3 reads CASSMTGAQANYGYTF. The CDR3 nucleotides read TGTGCCAGCTCAATGACAGGGGCCCAAGCTAACTATGGCTACACCTTC. The V call is TRBV18, the J call TRBJ1-2; 8 bases map to TRBD1. Germline V gene data show CDR1 as KGHSH and CDR2 as LQKENI. V was pared by 5 bases and J by 0 bases, with 8 bases of the junction left unmatched. This CDR3 is built from 16 residues.